Listed below are T cell receptor beta chains from one sample, sequenced in a study of T cell responses to AZD1222 COVID-19 vaccine. Repertoires were generated with immunoSEQ multiplex PCR, while TCRdb's copy carries only in-frame clones and drops some. The data contain roughly 130,000 clones, 86% of them singletons. This specimen consisted of peripheral blood, obtained on day 0 of AZD1222 vaccination. The receptors stem from an adult in good health. Both conserved end residues are part of each CDR3. A D gene is named only where the DNA matches it firmly. Only part of the rows carry a size: once, few, many, or a class if the clone is expanded.

D gene,V gene,clone size,J gene,CDR3 DNA,CDR3 protein
TRBD1,TRBV24-1,.,TRBJ2-2,TGTGCCACCAGTGATTTCGGCACAGGGGTGGCCGGGGAGCTGTTTTTT,CATSDFGTGVAGELFF
.,TRBV29-1,.,TRBJ2-7,TGCAGCGTTGACGGGGCAGGGGCCCACGAGCAGTACTTC,CSVDGAGAHEQYF
TRBD1,TRBV19,.,TRBJ2-3,TGTGCCAGTAGTACCCACCCGGGACAGACTTCTAGCACAGATACGCAGTATTTT,CASSTHPGQTSSTDTQYF
.,TRBV7-6,.,TRBJ2-5,TGTGCCAGCAGCGAGGGGGGCCCACTGTGGGAGACCCAGTACTTC,CASSEGGPLWETQYF
TRBD2,TRBV19,.,TRBJ2-1,TGTGCCAGTAGTATAGAGGCGGGGGGCTCTAACAATGAGCAGTTCTTC,CASSIEAGGSNNEQFF
.,TRBV10-3,.,TRBJ1-6,TGTGCCATCAGTGAGGTTGGAGGGTATAATTCACCCCTCCACTTT,CAISEVGGYNSPLHF
TRBD1,TRBV7-6,.,TRBJ2-3,TGTGCCAGCAGCTACCAGACAGGGGGTGCAGATACGCAGTATTTT,CASSYQTGGADTQYF
TRBD1,TRBV29-1,.,TRBJ2-1,TGCAGCGTCCCAGGGGGTCGCAATGAGCAGTTCTTC,CSVPGGRNEQFF
TRBD1,TRBV19,.,TRBJ1-5,TGTGCCAGTACCGGGACAGGGGAAGGTCAGCCCCAGCATTTT,CASTGTGEGQPQHF
TRBD2,TRBV5-1,.,TRBJ2-2,TGCGCCAGCAAGGGAGGGGAAGGTTTATCCGGGGAGCTGTTTTTT,CASKGGEGLSGELFF
TRBD1,TRBV7-2,.,TRBJ1-5,TGTGCCAGCAGCTTAAACAGGGGGCATAGCAATCAGCCCCAGCATTTT,CASSLNRGHSNQPQHF
.,TRBV5-1,.,TRBJ2-2,TGCGCCAGCAGCTTGGGGCTCGGCACCGGGGAGCTGTTTTTT,CASSLGLGTGELFF
.,TRBV7-9,.,TRBJ1-5,TGTGCCAGCAGCTTGGAAGATCAGCCCCAGCATTTT,CASSLEDQPQHF
.,TRBV30,.,TRBJ1-6,TGTGCCTGGAGTGCCCAGGGTAGCTCCTATAATTCACCCCTCCACTTT,CAWSAQGSSYNSPLHF
.,TRBV19,.,TRBJ1-3,TGTGCCAGTAGCCCGTGGGCCCGAGCAGGAAACACCATATATTTT,CASSPWARAGNTIYF
TRBD1,TRBV2,.,TRBJ1-4,TGTGCCAGCAGCGAACAGGGGGCGCGGACGGAAAAACTGTTTTTT,CASSEQGARTEKLFF
TRBD1,TRBV7-9,.,TRBJ2-5,TGTGCCAGCAGCTCACCGGGACAGGGGAGGACCCAGTACTTC,CASSSPGQGRTQYF
TRBD1,TRBV10-3,once,TRBJ1-1,TGTGCCACCCGATTTGACAGGGAGAAAACTGAAGCTTTCTTT,CATRFDREKTEAFF
.,TRBV18,once,TRBJ2-3,TGTGCCAGCTCACCACCTGGGGCGGAGAGCACAGATACGCAGTATTTT,CASSPPGAESTDTQYF
.,TRBV19,.,TRBJ1-2,TGTGCCAGTAGTACCCGGAGGTCTGCTAATGGCTACACCTTC,CASSTRRSANGYTF
TRBD1,TRBV7-9,.,TRBJ1-6,TGTGCCAGCAGCCGGACAGGGCCTTTTCGATCACCCCTCCACTTT,CASSRTGPFRSPLHF
.,TRBV4-3,.,TRBJ1-1,TGCGCCAGCAGCCAAGTGTTGGACGAACACACTGAAGCTTTCTTT,CASSQVLDEHTEAFF
.,TRBV28,.,TRBJ1-5,TGTGCCAGCAGTTTTGGGGGGGGCGTTCAGCCCCAGCATTTT,CASSFGGGVQPQHF
TRBD1,TRBV5-1,.,TRBJ2-5,TGCGCCAGCAGCACTTGGACAGGCCAAGAGACCCAGTACTTC,CASSTWTGQETQYF
TRBD2,TRBV4-3,.,TRBJ2-5,TGCGCCAGCAGCCAAGATATGGCTAGCGGGGGGGCCGAGACCCAGTACTTC,CASSQDMASGGAETQYF
.,TRBV3-1/TRBV3-2,.,TRBJ2-3,TGTGCCAGCAGCGATATATCTCCCATGCAAGATACGCAGTATTTT,CASSDISPMQDTQYF
.,TRBV5-6,.,TRBJ1-1,TGTGCCAGCAGCTTGGTGGGGCGGAACACTGAAGCTTTCTTT,CASSLVGRNTEAFF
.,TRBV7-8,.,TRBJ2-7,TGTGCCAGCAGCTTCCAGGGTAGCGGTGGGTACTACGAGCAGTACTTC,CASSFQGSGGYYEQYF
TRBD2,TRBV6-1,.,TRBJ2-1,TGTGCCAGCAGTGAGGGTGCGGGGGGGAGGAATGAGCAGTTCTTC,CASSEGAGGRNEQFF
.,TRBV3-1/TRBV3-2,.,TRBJ1-5,TGTGCCAGCAGCCAAGGGCAGGGAGGCAATCAGCCCCAGCATTTT,CASSQGQGGNQPQHF
.,TRBV9,.,TRBJ1-2,TGTGCCAGCAGCGTAGCCCTGGGAGGGTATGGCTACACCTTC,CASSVALGGYGYTF
.,TRBV25-1,few,TRBJ1-1,TGTGCCAGCAGTGAAGAGGGGTTAAAGACTGAAGCTTTCTTT,CASSEEGLKTEAFF
.,TRBV10-3,.,TRBJ2-7,TGTGCCATCAGACTACAGAGTAACCACGAGCAGTACTTC,CAIRLQSNHEQYF
TRBD2,TRBV3-1/TRBV3-2,.,TRBJ2-1,TGTGCCAGCAGCCACCGTTTACTGACTAGCGGGAGGGCAACGACCAGGTACAATGAGCAGTTCTTC,CASSHRLLTSGRATTRYNEQFF
.,TRBV5-8,.,TRBJ1-1,TGTGCCAGCAGCTTGGCCAGCGGGGTGGTAGCTTTCTTT,CASSLASGVVAFF
.,TRBV9,.,TRBJ2-3,TGTGCCAGCAGCGTAGTGGGACACCGCACAGATACGCAGTATTTT,CASSVVGHRTDTQYF
TRBD1,TRBV6-5,.,TRBJ2-1,TGTGCCAGCAGTTACTCGGGACAGGGCCTGTTCTTC,CASSYSGQGLFF
TRBD1,TRBV18,.,TRBJ2-5,TGTGCCAGCTCACCGCGACAGGGGACGGGAGAGACCCAGTACTTC,CASSPRQGTGETQYF
TRBD2,TRBV18,.,TRBJ2-1,TGTGCCAGCTCAGATAGGACTAGCGGGGGGCGAAAAATATACAATGAGCAGTTCTTC,CASSDRTSGGRKIYNEQFF
.,TRBV27,.,TRBJ1-3,TGTGCCAGCAGTTTATTTACAGGACCAGGAAACACCATATATTTT,CASSLFTGPGNTIYF
.,TRBV6-2/TRBV6-3,.,TRBJ2-3,TGTGCCAGCAGTTACCGTCGCGGTGCCACAGATACGCAGTATTTT,CASSYRRGATDTQYF
.,TRBV10-1,.,TRBJ2-7,TGCGCCAGCAGTGAGTCCAGCGGGCACTCCTACGAGCAGTACTTC,CASSESSGHSYEQYF
.,TRBV27,.,TRBJ1-1,TGTGCCAGCTCGGGAGCACGGCGGTTGATGAACACTGAAGCTTTCTTT,CASSGARRLMNTEAFF
.,TRBV9,once,TRBJ1-5,TGTGCCAGCAGCGTAGGTCAGGGGAGGAATCAGCCCCAGCATTTT,CASSVGQGRNQPQHF
.,TRBV4-1,.,TRBJ2-3,TGCGCCAGCAGCCAAGTGGGGGTGGGAGGCACAGATACGCAGTATTTT,CASSQVGVGGTDTQYF
.,TRBV4-3,.,TRBJ1-3,TGCGCCAGCAGCCAAGATGGGACATTCTCTGGAAACACCATATATTTT,CASSQDGTFSGNTIYF
.,TRBV28,.,TRBJ1-1,TGTGCCAGTTCAGGGGTGAACACTGAAGCTTTCTTT,CASSGVNTEAFF
TRBD1,TRBV3-1/TRBV3-2,.,TRBJ1-5,TGTGCCAGCAGCCAAGATTTTGGGACAGGCGACCAGCCCCAGCATTTT,CASSQDFGTGDQPQHF
.,TRBV19,few,TRBJ1-6,TGTGCCAGTAGTATTTCCAGGGAGGGACTAAGCTCCTATAATTCACCCCTCCACTTT,CASSISREGLSSYNSPLHF
TRBD1,TRBV28,.,TRBJ1-2,TGTGCCAGCAGCCCCCAGGGGGCAGATGGCTACACCTTC,CASSPQGADGYTF
TRBD1,TRBV24-1,few,TRBJ1-2,TGTGCCACCAGTGCCCGGACAGGACTCCTCTATGGCTACACCTTC,CATSARTGLLYGYTF
TRBD2,TRBV10-3,once,TRBJ2-1,TGTGCCATCAGCCCTAGCGGGGATCGAAATAATGAGCAGTTCTTC,CAISPSGDRNNEQFF
TRBD1,TRBV27,once,TRBJ1-4,TGTGCCAGCAGCTGGACAGGGGAGGAAAAACTGTTTTTT,CASSWTGEEKLFF
TRBD1,TRBV30,.,TRBJ1-2,TGTGCCTGTTATAGGACAGGGAATGGCTACACCTTC,CACYRTGNGYTF
.,TRBV4-1,.,TRBJ1-4,TGCGCCAGCAGCCAAGACATGGACAGCCGAAATGAAAAACTGTTTTTT,CASSQDMDSRNEKLFF